This section outlines one T cell receptor beta chain sequence together with its context. Its antigen specificity is not known. Nothing much larger sits one base from this clone, and base qualities are not available. The cohort consisted of hundreds of healthy bone marrow donors. At the time of sampling, every cohort member was nominally healthy, though immune exposures that went unrecorded were likely present. The donor tested CMV seronegative, placing the donor among the 350 to 400 seronegative members of the cohort. A peripheral blood sample was collected from each donor, and TCR beta sequencing was performed on peripheral blood mononuclear cells. Genomic DNA was extracted from the blood cell samples with the Qiagen DNeasy Blood Extraction Kit. These data come from a study of cytomegalovirus exposure and HLA in healthy donors (dated by TCRdb to the late 2010s). Notes on the research overall: In an earlier analysis of approximately 640 of the donors, 276 Gb of sequence data and about 110 million unique TCR beta sequences from approximately 180 million T cells were reported. An early release covering roughly 580 HLA-typed donors comprised roughly 300 gigabases of sequencing data and 65 million to 100 million unique TCR sequences. Of the approximately 400 genotyped donors, approximately 82% fell in the genetic ancestry cluster associated with self-reported Caucasian donors. The aim of the study was to test whether cataloging public T cell receptors could identify signatures of past pathogen exposure. Using immunosequencing, the study profiled T cell repertoires from around 670 subjects and related those repertoires to cytomegalovirus serostatus. A separate validation cohort of about 110 different subjects was used in addition to the 666-subject first cohort. High-throughput TCR immunosequencing, statistical association of individual TCRs with disease status, and machine learning were combined to predict cytomegalovirus infection status. In a later analysis, previously published TCR beta repertoires from several hundred donors were re-analyzed and high-resolution HLA genotyping was added so that TCR occurrence patterns could be studied. In the later analysis, no new phenotypic data were used to find candidate immune exposures; instead, reliance was placed on TCR beta sequences and their occurrence across donors. To decide whether each TCR beta V gene segment behaved as functional or pseudogenic, an earlier analysis of several hundred of the donors relied on high-throughput TCR beta sequencing. Alongside the repertoire data, information on donor age, sex, ethnicity and CMV serostatus was compiled. Genome-wide SNP genotypes for about 65% of the roughly 670 donors were used in a later genetic analysis, which treated that subset as a discovery cohort. Every discovery cohort repertoire had been produced on one sequencing platform. HLA typing included class I and class II loci at four-digit resolution. The number of typed donors differed by locus: about 620-640 for A, B, C, DRB1 and DQB1; 522 for DQA1; over 600 for DPA1; and about 470 for DPB1. Roughly 5 DR-DQ haplotypes were handled as single units for association and clustering because linkage in the cohort was strong. Among approximately 370 genotyped donors of the cohort, an average of about 240,000 unique TCR beta nucleotide sequences was sequenced per donor, of which about 18% were non-productive.

Library preparation employed the immunoSEQ multiplex PCR assay. A mixture of 60 forward primers for TCR Vbeta segments and 13 reverse primers for TCR Jbeta segments was used in the multiplex PCR. Amplification of the CDR3 region of rearranged TCR beta genes was performed with a multiplex PCR assay on genomic DNA. The Illumina HiSeq System was used to sequence the amplified TCR beta libraries as 87-base-pair reads. Per the authors' processing: Across the roughly 670 repertoires, a later analysis counted 60 million to 90 million unique TCR beta chains, 9 million to 14 million of which were shared by at least two donors. Raw reads were error-corrected and collapsed into unique sequences by a nearest-neighbor algorithm in which closely related sequences were merged to remove PCR and sequencing errors. CDR3 sequences were aligned to IMGT reference sequences to assign V, D and J gene segments. Each retained sequence needed at least a six-nucleotide match to both a V gene segment and a J gene segment. Rearrangements were classified as productive when the CDR3 lacked stop codons and remained in frame with V and J, and all other rearrangements were classified as non-productive. Following IMGT convention, CDR3 was defined as the stretch from the second conserved V-encoded cysteine to the conserved J-encoded phenylalanine. The earlier analysis of 500 to 600 of the donors excluded sequences that lacked an unambiguous match to a single V gene segment. An earlier analysis of 587 of the donors called V segments functional above 56.7% productive rearrangements and segregating when the between-donor standard deviation exceeded 5%. A statistical classification framework was built to diagnose cytomegalovirus status from the catalog of TCR beta chain sequences. In a later analysis, V and J genes were assigned by comparing TCR nucleotide sequences against IMGT/GENE-DB human TR gene sequences. The TCRdist pipeline was used in a later analysis to assign CDR3 sequences and most-parsimonious VDJ recombination scenarios. In a later analysis, each TCR beta chain was defined by its CDR3 amino acid sequence together with its V-gene family, and reads lacking a unique V-gene family were excluded. A later analysis removed 550 to 700 highly shared, low-generation-probability nucleotide sequences to deal with suspected cross-contamination and a sequencing artifact. A later analysis calculated a clonal expansion index for each public chain from normalized within-repertoire ranks of inferred template counts. In a later analysis, generation probabilities were computed with a VDJ recombination model fitted to out-of-frame rearrangements, and the resulting probabilities were checked against IGoR. In a later analysis, hypergeometric tests were used to score TCR-TCR, TCR-HLA and TCR-CMV co-occurrence, with a repertoire-size bias correction applied to TCR pairs. False discovery rates were estimated in a later analysis by permuting HLA or CMV assignments 20 times. A later analysis grouped co-occurring TCRs with DBSCAN, adding TCRdist sequence similarity when clustering within HLA-allele-positive subsets. Repertoires with fewer than 30,000 or more than 120,000 public chains were left out of co-occurrence clustering, as were several repertoires with anomalous nucleotide sharing. This immuneACCESS table, as held by TCRdb, lists in-frame sequences with V and J called but not all clones. Of the missing ones, under half trace to an unresolved V gene in checked studies; the others have no known cause. The DNA was the basis for D and trimming; V, J and clone size are from that table. Across this sample there are about 180,000 clones, with about four fifths seen only once. The ten largest clonotypes hold more than 0.4% of the sample.

Results and caveats for the whole study, not just this receptor: A cluster of highly shared sequence variants was judged likely to be a technical artifact of the sequencing pipeline. A further reported finding was that TCR beta sequences accurately predicted the HLA-A and HLA-B alleles for most subjects in the first cohort. In a later analysis, TCR association rates were found to vary across HLA loci, with the most associated TCRs seen for DRB1 alleles and the fewest for HLA-C alleles. An earlier analysis of approximately 530 of the donors showed that most TCR beta V segments appeared in productive rearrangements either about 90% or about 30% of the time, which broadly matched IMGT annotations. While some public TCRs were present in many individuals, most TCR sequences turned up only very rarely across donors. Specific HLA alleles were associated with 15,000 to 20,000 TCR beta sequences at a false discovery rate of 0.05 in a later analysis. In a later genetic analysis, a missense DCLRE1C variant was associated with V-gene and J-gene trimming of TCR beta chains, and the association was replicated in an independent cohort. The study gave a list of 150 to 200 TCR beta chains associated with cytomegalovirus. The authors suggested that the approach could potentially be extended to other disease states and immunological phenotypes. HLA typing was unavailable for some donors at each locus, so association tests used only the typed subset. Compared with the approximately 710-donor mean, donors in an Asian-associated ancestry cluster had fewer N-insertions in productive TCRs, according to a later genetic analysis. The earlier analysis of 450 to 700 of the donors excluded about 16 rarely observed V segments, including chromosome 9 orphons, because counts were too low. According to a later analysis, most CMV-associated TCR beta chains appeared to be HLA-restricted, and the HLA associations seemed to be driven largely by CMV exposure. In a later analysis, several top co-occurrence clusters were reported to appear linked to parvovirus B19, influenza, CMV and Epstein-Barr virus. In a later analysis, HLA-associated TCR beta chains showed more clonal expansion and lower generation probabilities than non-associated chains that were equally common. Roughly uniform sequencing depth across donors was assumed in presence/absence analyses, although this assumption may not hold. The cohort was sequenced for TCR beta chains only, and without alpha or paired-chain data the features that could be detected were limited. Correlated functional status among segregating V segments might reflect linkage disequilibrium, but an unknown experimental factor could not be ruled out. Immune exposure information for the cohort was limited to CMV serostatus. A few of the identified cytomegalovirus-associated TCR beta chains were confirmed in vitro to be specific for cytomegalovirus antigens. The classifier was reported to diagnose cytomegalovirus status with high specificity and sensitivity in both the original and validation cohorts. The 87-base-pair reads could not distinguish some IMGT-functional V segments, including TRBV6-2 and TRBV6-3, so those segments were excluded. When HLA alleles, especially DR and DQ, strongly co-occurred, TCR associations were difficult to assign to individual alleles.

V was cut back by 4 bases and J by 4 bases, leaving a gap of 8 bases between them. The CDR3 runs 13 residues from the cysteine to the phenylalanine. The retained sequence is limited to the CDR3, 39 bases, with the frame set at the first base. CDR1 GTSNPN and CDR2 SVGIG were looked up in the germline V gene (reference sequence). The rearrangement joined TRBV30 to TRBJ2-6, with no reliable assignment of the D segment. This clonotype was obtained from a woman aged 45-65 years in good health and CMV-seronegative. Material: PBMCs. Here the CDR3 is given as CAWTTLGANVLTF. The base sequence is TGTGCCTGGACAACTTTGGGGGCCAACGTCCTGACTTTC.